The 15 T cell receptor beta chains presented below share a single source sample, sequenced in a study of blood T cell repertoires in COVID-19. The protocol was immunoSEQ multiplex PCR, while the TCRdb copy is restricted to in-frame clones and leaves out a portion. The table lists roughly 140,000 clones, roughly 80% of them singletons. Sequenced input: peripheral blood. These receptors came from a human donor in a cohort sampled during active COVID-19.

In the case of this clone: At the DNA level, this CDR3 is encoded by other sequences in the same sample as well. The rearrangement links TRBV28 to TRBJ1-5; 7 bases are shared with TRBD1. CDR3 length equals 15 residues. The V segment lost 5 bases and the J segment 0 bases; nucleotides outside the gene matches: 4. Germline assignment: CDR1 MDHEN and CDR2 SYDVKM. The CDR3 nucleotides are TGTGCCAGCAGTCCAGGGGGGAATAGCAATCAGCCCCAGCATTTT. Amino acids: CASSPGGNSNQPQHF.

The genes are TRBV12-3 or TRBV12-4 and TRBJ1-1; no clear D. The V end lost 7 bases, the J end lost 6 bases, and 12 bases lay between the germline ends. This CDR3 has 12 residues. DNA for the CDR3: TGTGCCAGCAAACTCGGGTACGCTGAAGCTTTCTTT. Translated: CASKLGYAEAFF.

The CDR3 reads CASSASQGAWYGYTF. The CDR3 region has the DNA TGTGCCAGCAGTGCCTCCCAGGGGGCTTGGTATGGCTACACCTTC. The chain has TRBV2 and TRBJ1-2, with TRBD1 identical over 8 bases. The CDR3 consists of 15 residues. V lost 4 bases and J lost 5; bases outside the gene matches: 9. Germline CDR1 reads SNHLY; CDR2 reads FYNNEI.

The V call is TRBV20-1, the J call TRBJ1-2, with D hard to call. The CDR3 contains 11 residues. The V gene lost 6 bases and the J gene lost 3 bases, with 8 bases spanning the gap. Per the germline V gene, CDR1 is DFQATT and CDR2 is SNEGSKA (reference sequence). The CDR3 coding sequence is TGCAGTGCCCTCTCGGACTATGGCTACACCTTC. Translating gives CSALSDYGYTF.

The J gene is TRBJ1-3, the V gene TRBV30; possible D gene TRBD1, 5 bases. This CDR3 region has 13 residues. Trimming removed 3 bases from V and 2 bases from J, with 8 bases in between. CDR1 is GTSNPN and CDR2 is SVGIG in the germline V gene (reference sequence). CDR3 protein: CAWSPGPGNTIYF. CDR3 bases: TGTGCCTGGAGCCCAGGGCCTGGAAACACCATATATTTT.

V is TRBV7-9 and J is TRBJ1-2; TRBD1 matches at 7 bases. The V gene's germline CDR1 is SEHNR and CDR2 FQNEAQ (reference sequence). V was pared by 1 base and J by 8 bases, with 4 bases of the junction left unmatched. This CDR3 is 13 amino acids long. CDR3 sequence (DNA): TGTGCCAGCAGCTTAGAGGGGGCTTGGGGCTACACCTTC. It is translated as CASSLEGAWGYTF.

The genes are TRBV10-3 and TRBJ2-3; TRBD2 agrees at 7 bases. Per germline, CDR1 ENHRY and CDR2 SYGVKD. Germline trimming cut 3 bases from V and 2 bases from J; bases unmatched to any gene: 8. The CDR3 extends over 16 amino acids. CDR3 in DNA: TGTGCCATCAGTGATGGGGGGGGTTGGGCCACAGATACGCAGTATTTT. Residues: CAISDGGGWATDTQYF.

This clone showed up just once. J is TRBJ1-2 and V is TRBV4-2; 9 bases align to TRBD1. The CDR3 is 16 residues long. With V trimmed by 0 bases and J by 2 bases, 4 bases remained unmatched. Germline V lookup: CDR1 LGHNA, CDR2 YNFKEQ. The CDR3: CASSQEGTGPNYGYTF. CDR3 in DNA: TGTGCCAGCAGCCAAGAAGGGACAGGGCCGAACTATGGCTACACCTTC.

The chain is built from TRBV6-5 and TRBJ2-7; 9 bases are a match to TRBD1. V was clipped by 6 bases and J by 4 bases; unmatched bases: 10. The CDR3 has 15 residues. Germline assignment: CDR1 MNHEY and CDR2 SVGAGI. The CDR3 loop reads CASSPQTGGYYEQYF. The CDR3 nucleotides read TGTGCCAGCAGCCCGCAGACAGGGGGGTATTACGAGCAGTACTTC.

The rearrangement links TRBV15 to TRBJ1-2, with 7 positions matching TRBD1. CDR1 and CDR2 from the germline V gene are LNHNV and YYDKDF (reference sequence). The length of the CDR3 is 15 residues. V lost 0 bases, J lost 10 bases, and 11 bases stayed unmatched. The DNA for the CDR3 is TGTGCCACCAGCAGAGATCGAGCAGGGGGTAGTGCCTACACCTTC. It translates to CATSRDRAGGSAYTF.

The chain carries TRBV28 and TRBJ2-1; TRBD2 matches at 8 bases. Trimming cost V 1 base and J 6 bases; bases outside gene matches: 2. The CDR3 is made up of 14 amino acids. Germline CDR1 and CDR2: MDHEN and SYDVKM. The CDR3 DNA reads as TGTGCCAGCAGTTTATTTGGGACTAGCAATGAGCAGTTCTTC. Translating it yields CASSLFGTSNEQFF.

The chain recombines TRBV3-1 (or the pseudogene TRBV3-2) with TRBJ2-1; 9 bases agree with TRBD2. The length of the CDR3 is 15 residues. V shed 8 bases and J 1 base; nucleotides not matched to a gene: 6. Germline V gives CDR1 LGHDT, CDR2 YNNKEL (reference sequence). The CDR3 nucleotides are TGTGCCAGCTGTCGCGGGGGGGGTTCCTACAATGAGCAGTTCTTC. Amino acids: CASCRGGGSYNEQFF.

This clone was picked up one time. The chain's CDR3 is CASSQTRGAVGEQFF. The CDR3 DNA reads as TGTGCCAGCAGCCAAACCAGGGGCGCGGTAGGTGAGCAGTTCTTC. The chain joins TRBV3-1 (or the pseudogene TRBV3-2) to TRBJ2-1; D is perhaps TRBD1 (6 bases). CDR1 and CDR2 (germline): LGHDT, YNNKEL (reference sequence). The CDR3 has 15 amino acids. V was shortened by 2 bases and J by 9 bases, with 17 bases between the two germline ends.

The table lists this clone with a few counts. The chain uses TRBV9 and TRBJ2-1, with 9 bases fitting TRBD2. Trimming took 2 bases from V and 7 from J; bases not matched to a gene: 4. Germline V gene data show CDR1 as SGDLS and CDR2 as YYNGEE. This CDR3 is 14 amino acids long. The CDR3 reads CASSVSAGGNEQFF. For the CDR3, the DNA is TGTGCCAGCAGCGTCTCGGCGGGGGGGAATGAGCAGTTCTTC.

The rearrangement uses TRBV7-8 and TRBJ1-5; the match to TRBD1 covers 7 bases. The CDR3 is 15 residues long. Germline CDR1 SGHVS, CDR2 FQNEAQ. The ends lost 3 bases at V and 0 bases at J; junction bases unmatched: 2. The DNA for the CDR3 is TGTGCCAGCAGCTTGGACAGGATTAGCAATCAGCCCCAGCATTTT. Its translation is CASSLDRISNQPQHF.